This is a list of T cell receptor beta chains from one sample in a study of vaccination and CD4 T cells after COVID-19. TCRdb itself ran the PCR reads through MiXCR, one entry per CDR3 protein. The data hold approximately 13,000 distinct CDR3 sequences, with 64% observed a single time. These receptors lack a known antigen. The specimen was CD4+ T cells from blood, cultured in vitro. All receptors come from a human donor who had recovered from COVID-19. Both conserved end residues are part of each CDR3. D genes are given only for firm matches. Expanded clones get a size class; other rows say once, few or many, or leave the size out.

clone_size cdr3_length d_call j_call v_call cdr3_aa cdr3_nt
NA 9 NA TRBJ2-5 TRBV23-1 CALRWTQYF TGCGCCTTACGGTGGACCCAGTACTTC
NA 16 NA TRBJ1-1 TRBV24-1 CATSDFLNRRGTEAFF TGTGCCACCAGTGATTTTTTAAACAGGAGAGGCACTGAAGCTTTCTTT
NA 14 NA TRBJ1-1 TRBV6-2/TRBV6-3 CASTPRNRDTEAFF TGTGCCAGCACCCCTCGGAACAGGGACACTGAAGCTTTCTTT
NA 12 NA TRBJ1-2 TRBV24-1 CATSRGDYGYTF TGTGCCACCAGTAGGGGCGACTATGGCTACACCTTC
NA 13 NA TRBJ1-1 TRBV28 CASSLGGTRDPFF TGTGCCAGCAGTTTAGGGGGAACCCGGGATCCTTTCTTT
once 12 NA TRBJ2-3 TRBV7-2 CASSGPTDTQYF TGTGCCAGCAGCGGACCCACAGATACGCAGTATTTT
NA 14 TRBD1 TRBJ1-2 TRBV5-1 CASSSHGQGYGYTF TGCGCCAGCAGCTCACACGGACAGGGGTATGGCTACACCTTC
NA 12 NA TRBJ2-7 TRBV11-2 CASSLDILEQYF TGTGCCAGCAGCTTAGATATACTCGAGCAGTACTTC
few 13 NA TRBJ1-3 TRBV27 CASSPGTGNTIYF TGTGCCAGCAGTCCAGGGACCGGAAACACCATATATTTT
NA 13 NA TRBJ2-1 TRBV6-5 CASSYEAGLEQFF TGTGCCAGCAGTTACGAGGCGGGCTTGGAGCAGTTCTTC
once 13 NA TRBJ1-2 TRBV6-5 CASSYSTGGGYTF TGTGCCAGCAGTTACTCGACAGGAGGTGGCTACACCTTC
NA 14 NA TRBJ1-1 TRBV2 CAASKGRGETEAFF TGTGCAGCAAGCAAGGGCAGGGGAGAAACTGAAGCTTTCTTT
once 18 TRBD2 TRBJ2-3 TRBV7-8 CASSFESTSYRSADTQYF TGTGCCAGCAGCTTCGAATCGACTAGCTACCGGTCCGCAGATACGCAGTATTTT
NA 14 NA TRBJ1-2 TRBV27 CASSLQGMGYGYTF TGTGCCAGCAGTTTACAGGGGATGGGCTATGGCTACACCTTC
few 13 NA TRBJ1-2 TRBV7-2 CASSLGGDLGYTF TGTGCCAGCAGCTTGGGAGGGGATCTGGGCTACACCTTC
few 17 NA TRBJ2-7 TRBV20-1 CSARDPSIGGAGYEQYF TGCAGTGCTAGAGATCCTTCGATCGGGGGCGCTGGATACGAGCAGTACTTC
once 11 NA TRBJ2-5 TRBV12-3/TRBV12-4 CASALGETQYF TGTGCCAGCGCCCTTGGTGAGACCCAGTACTTC
NA 14 NA TRBJ2-2 TRBV7-2 CASSLGRNAGELFF TGTGCCAGCAGCTTGGGCCGCAACGCCGGGGAGCTGTTTTTT
once 14 NA TRBJ2-2 TRBV7-9 CASSLTSNTGELFF TGTGCCAGCAGCTTGACTAGTAACACCGGGGAGCTGTTTTTT
NA 14 NA TRBJ1-1 TRBV2 CASSEWSRSTEAFF TGTGCCAGCAGTGAATGGTCCCGGTCCACTGAAGCTTTCTTT
few 13 TRBD2 TRBJ2-5 TRBV7-2 CASSLTSGVTQYF TGTGCCAGCAGCTTGACTAGCGGGGTGACCCAGTACTTC
NA 18 NA TRBJ1-3 TRBV15 CATSRDRNSPAGGNTIYF TGTGCCACCAGCAGAGATCGGAACTCCCCTGCGGGGGGAAACACCATATATTTT
once 15 TRBD1 TRBJ1-1 TRBV7-2 CASSQRTGAIPEAFF TGTGCCAGCAGTCAAAGGACAGGGGCAATCCCTGAAGCTTTCTTT
NA 16 NA TRBJ2-3 TRBV20-1 CSARDTGGGRGDTQYF TGCAGTGCTAGAGATACAGGAGGGGGGCGAGGAGATACGCAGTATTTT
few 12 TRBD1 TRBJ2-7 TRBV7-2 CATLQGCYEQYF TGTGCCACCTTACAGGGGTGCTACGAGCAGTACTTC
NA 13 TRBD1 TRBJ1-2 TRBV5-4 CASSPDRLYGYTF TGTGCCAGCAGCCCGGACAGGCTTTATGGCTACACCTTC
once 13 NA TRBJ2-3 TRBV6-4 CASPQGGSDTQYF TGTGCCAGCCCTCAGGGAGGATCAGATACGCAGTATTTT
NA 13 NA TRBJ1-6 TRBV27 CASSGQTRSPLHF TGTGCCAGCAGTGGACAGACCCGTTCACCCCTCCACTTT
NA 14 NA TRBJ1-1 TRBV5-1 CASSLALGDTEAFF TGCGCCAGCAGCTTGGCACTGGGGGACACTGAAGCTTTCTTT
NA 12 TRBD2 TRBJ2-1 TRBV20-1 CSAPGTSNEQFF TGCAGTGCTCCCGGGACTAGTAATGAGCAGTTCTTC
NA 16 NA TRBJ1-1 TRBV27 CASSLRAGRRDTEAFF TGTGCCAGCAGTTTAAGGGCAGGGAGAAGAGACACTGAAGCTTTCTTT
NA 17 TRBD2 TRBJ2-3 TRBV24-1 CATSDWTSGGPGDTQYF TGTGCCACCAGTGACTGGACTAGCGGGGGCCCCGGAGATACGCAGTATTTT